The 21 T cell receptor beta chains below come from one sample, sequenced in a study of shared clonotypes between healthy human individuals. The table came from immunoSEQ multiplex PCR; TCRdb's copy has only in-frame clones and leaves some out. Here the sample spans 2 million or so clones, about 95% being singletons. The naive CD8 subset, CD45RO-negative cells positively selected for CCR7, excluded terminally differentiated effector memory CD45RA+ cells. The sequenced sample consisted of naive CD8+ T cells sorted from blood. These receptors were collected from a man between 18 and 29 years old in good health.

The rearrangement links TRBV4-3 to TRBJ2-3; D unresolved. Germline assignment: CDR1 LGHNA and CDR2 YSLEER. This CDR3 is built from 14 residues. Trimming removed 0 bases at V and 4 bases at J, with 8 bases between. The CDR3 loop is CASSQENPADTQYF. The CDR3 DNA is TGCGCCAGCAGCCAAGAGAACCCTGCAGATACGCAGTATTTT.

The V gene is TRBV4-3, the J gene TRBJ1-2; 9 positions agree with TRBD1. J gave up 5 bases and V 1 base, and 2 bases lay outside the gene matches. CDR3 size: 14 residues. Per the germline V gene, CDR1 is LGHNA and CDR2 is YSLEER. The CDR3 DNA sequence: TGCGCCAGCAGCCAAGGGACAGGGGAGTATGGCTACACCTTC. Encoded protein: CASSQGTGEYGYTF.

This clone has a single count. This rearrangement joins TRBV19 to TRBJ1-1, with a possible D match to TRBD1 (5 bases). This CDR3 has 12 residues. V lost 5 bases, J lost 4 bases, and 8 bases lay in between. The germline gives CDR1 LNHDA, CDR2 SQIVND (reference sequence). The CDR3 bases are TGTGCCAGTAGTCCTGGGACCACTGAAGCTTTCTTT. It translates to CASSPGTTEAFF.

The V gene is TRBV7-9, the J gene TRBJ2-5; possibly TRBD2 for D (7 bases). V dropped 5 bases and J dropped 1 base, with 14 bases sitting between them. The CDR3 consists of 15 residues. Germline assignment: CDR1 SEHNR and CDR2 FQNEAQ (reference sequence). CDR3 sequence (DNA): TGTGCCAGCAGCCCCCCAGGGGAGGGCCAAGAGACCCAGTACTTC. This sequence encodes CASSPPGEGQETQYF.

This rearrangement joins TRBV5-1 to TRBJ1-1; tentative D call: TRBD1 (5 bases). Trimming removed 3 bases at V and 1 base at J, with 7 bases between. The V gene's germline CDR1 is SGHRS and CDR2 YFSETQ. The CDR3 length is 13 residues. The CDR3 DNA reads TGCGCCAGCAGCTCTGGGACGAACACTGAAGCTTTCTTT. It codes for CASSSGTNTEAFF.

J is TRBJ1-6 and V is TRBV5-6; 10 positions match TRBD1. Per germline, CDR1 SGHDT and CDR2 YYEEEE. The CDR3 has 15 residues. With V trimmed by 0 bases and J by 9 bases, 3 bases remained unmatched. This chain's CDR3 is CASSLVGQGFSPLHF. The CDR3 DNA follows: TGTGCCAGCAGCTTGGTGGGACAGGGGTTTTCACCCCTCCACTTT.

This clone has a handful of counts. The gene calls are TRBV28 and TRBJ2-5, with 7 bases identical to TRBD1. Per germline, CDR1 MDHEN and CDR2 SYDVKM. The junction had 2 bases not matched to a gene; V was cut back by 7 bases and J by 6 bases. This CDR3 has 11 residues. CDR3 in DNA: TGTGCCAGCAACAGGGGTCAGACCCAGTACTTC. Residues: CASNRGQTQYF. The full variable domain, rest sourced from reference TRBV28 and TRBJ2-5, is DVKVTQSSRYLVKRTGEKVFLECVQDMDHENMFWYRQDPGLGLRLIYFSYDVKMKEKGDIPEGYSVSREKKERFSLILESASTNQTSMYLCASNRGQTQYFGPGTRLLVL.

This chain connects TRBV14 to TRBJ1-1; 7 nucleotides agree with TRBD1. The germline V gene encodes CDR1 SGHDN and CDR2 FVKESK. The CDR3 runs to 14 residues. Germline trimming cut 4 bases from V and 8 bases from J; bases unmatched to any gene: 10. CDR3 sequence (DNA): TGTGCCAGCAGCCTAAAGACAGGGATGGGGGAAGCTTTCTTT. Translation: CASSLKTGMGEAFF.

This chain connects TRBV9 to TRBJ1-1; no firm D call. The V end was cut by 0 bases, the J end by 7 bases, with 10 bases between. This CDR3 is 13 amino acids long. Germline CDR1 reads SGDLS; CDR2 reads YYNGEE. The CDR3 DNA reads TGTGCCAGCAGCGTAGGATGGGGAAATGAAGCTTTCTTT. This translates into CASSVGWGNEAFF. Together with reference TRBV9 and TRBJ1-1, the CDR3 gives the full variable domain: DSGVTQTPKHLITATGQRVTLRCSPRSGDLSVYWYQQSLDQGLQFLIQYYNGEERAKGNILERFSAQQFPDLHSELNLSSLELGDSALYFCASSVGWGNEAFFGQGTRLTVV.

This chain joins TRBV9 and TRBJ2-5; 11 nucleotides match TRBD2. Per germline, CDR1 SGDLS and CDR2 YYNGEE. The CDR3 is made up of 19 amino acids. V was pared by 0 bases and J by 5 bases, with 15 bases of the junction left unmatched. CDR3: CASSVGLAGGPAGWETQYF. The CDR3, as DNA: TGTGCCAGCAGCGTAGGTCTAGCGGGGGGCCCGGCTGGGTGGGAGACCCAGTACTTC.

The chain combines TRBV7-9 with TRBJ1-1; 7 nucleotides line up with TRBD1. CDR1 and CDR2 from the germline V gene are SEHNR and FQNEAQ (reference sequence). J gave up 7 bases and V 5 bases, and 4 bases lay outside the gene matches. This CDR3 has 12 amino acids. The CDR3 DNA reads as TGTGCCAGCAGCATTACAGGGGTTGAAGCTTTCTTT. This encodes CASSITGVEAFF.

The rearrangement uses TRBV2 and TRBJ2-2; TRBD2 might be the D (5 bases). This CDR3 region has 15 residues. With 4 bases removed from V and 0 bases from J, the gap between germline ends came to 9 bases. CDR1 SNHLY and CDR2 FYNNEI come from the germline V gene. The CDR3 here is CASSGTDANTGELFF. The CDR3 bases are TGTGCCAGCAGTGGGACTGACGCGAACACCGGGGAGCTGTTTTTT.

The chain carries TRBV9 and TRBJ1-1; the D gene is possibly TRBD1 (6 bases). The CDR3 runs 13 residues. Trimming left V 2 bases short and J 3 bases short, with 8 bases between. Looked up from germline, CDR1 is SGDLS and CDR2 is YYNGEE. For the CDR3, the DNA is TGTGCCAGCAGCGTTAACAGGGACACTGAAGCTTTCTTT. The encoded protein is CASSVNRDTEAFF.

This chain connects TRBV4-2 to TRBJ1-4; TRBD1 matches 7 bases. The germline V gene encodes CDR1 LGHNA and CDR2 YNFKEQ. The CDR3 has 15 amino acids. Trimming cost V 4 bases and J 8 bases; bases outside gene matches: 10. The CDR3 coding sequence is TGTGCCAGCAGCCCTTCATCGACAGGGAACGAAAAACTGTTTTTT. Translation: CASSPSSTGNEKLFF.

V gene TRBV7-9 combines with J gene TRBJ2-5, with 10 bases fitting TRBD2. V trimming: 5 bases; J trimming: 1 base; junction bases outside the gene matches: 4. The CDR3 runs to 15 residues. Germline-derived CDR1 and CDR2 are SEHNR and FQNEAQ (reference sequence). The CDR3 spells CASSRTSGGQETQYF. The CDR3 bases are TGTGCCAGCAGCCGGACTAGCGGAGGCCAAGAGACCCAGTACTTC. Drawing the rest from reference TRBV7-9 and TRBJ2-5, the complete variable domain is DTGVSQNPRHKITKRGQNVTFRCDPISEHNRLYWYRQTLGQGPEFLTYFQNEAQLEKSRLLSDRFSAERPKGSFSTLEIQRTEQGDSAMYLCASSRTSGGQETQYFGPGTRLLVL.

The chain uses TRBV27 and TRBJ1-2, with D hard to call. V shed 8 bases and J shed 2 bases, with 12 bases lying between them. Looked up from germline, CDR1 is MNHEY and CDR2 is SMNVEV (reference sequence). The CDR3 loop spans 13 amino acids. The CDR3 bases are TGTGCCAGCGGGATCGCAACCAACTATGGCTACACCTTC. Translated, it gives CASGIATNYGYTF.

The chain carries TRBV28 and TRBJ2-7; the match to TRBD2 covers 16 bases. The germline CDR1 and CDR2 sequences are MDHEN and SYDVKM. After removal of 5 bases from V and 6 bases from J, the junction contained 7 bases not matched to a gene. This CDR3 has 16 amino acids. CDR3 region: CASSPGLAGGPGEQYF. As DNA, the CDR3 is TGTGCCAGCAGTCCGGGACTAGCGGGAGGGCCTGGCGAGCAGTACTTC. The full variable domain, rest sourced from reference TRBV28 and TRBJ2-7, is DVKVTQSSRYLVKRTGEKVFLECVQDMDHENMFWYRQDPGLGLRLIYFSYDVKMKEKGDIPEGYSVSREKKERFSLILESASTNQTSMYLCASSPGLAGGPGEQYFGPGTRLTVT.

The V gene is TRBV6-1, the J gene TRBJ1-2; a weak D match, TRBD1 (5 bases). This CDR3 region has 14 residues. V was shortened by 4 bases and J by 0 bases, with 9 bases between the two germline ends. Germline CDR1 reads MNHNS; CDR2 reads SASEGT. The CDR3 sequence: CASSARDPNYGYTF. The CDR3 DNA reads TGTGCCAGCAGTGCCAGGGACCCTAACTATGGCTACACCTTC.

This chain connects TRBV6-5 to TRBJ1-6, with D maybe TRBD1 (5 bases). The CDR3 is 14 amino acids. V lost 8 bases, J lost 7 bases, and 15 bases lay in between. The germline CDR1 and CDR2 sequences are MNHEY and SVGAGI. The CDR3 reads CASGYGGRNSPLHF. Here the CDR3 DNA reads TGTGCCAGCGGGTACGGGGGTAGGAATTCACCCCTCCACTTT.

V and J are TRBV10-3 and TRBJ1-4, with unresolved D. The CDR3 extends over 14 amino acids. Germline CDR1 ENHRY, CDR2 SYGVKD. V was clipped by 7 bases and J by 0 bases, with 9 bases between them. CDR3: CAITIHPTNEKLFF. The CDR3 coding sequence is TGTGCCATCACGATACACCCAACTAATGAAAAACTGTTTTTT.

Here the CDR3 reads CASSDQLAGDTGELFF. DNA for the CDR3: TGCGCCAGCAGTGACCAACTAGCGGGTGACACCGGGGAGCTGTTTTTT. V and J are TRBV10-1 and TRBJ2-2, with 9 bases lining up with TRBD2. V was clipped by 3 bases and J by 3 bases; unmatched bases: 5. Germline V gives CDR1 WNHNN, CDR2 SYGVQD (reference sequence). This CDR3 is built from 16 residues.